This T cell receptor (beta chain) comes out of a study of early T cells in non-severe SARS-CoV-2 infection (dated by TCRdb to the early 2020s). Looking at the study overall: Because TCR sequencing relied on bulk RNA taken from unsorted whole blood, pairing of alpha and beta chains was not possible.

This was a case-control study nested in a cohort of healthcare workers in London, UK, who had nasopharyngeal swab PCR tests and blood samples taken every week. Healthcare workers were recruited between 23 and 31 March 2020, during the week of the UK lockdown, and were followed weekly for up to about 15 weeks. The germline V gene sets CDR1 to LGHNA and CDR2 to YNFKEQ. At the junction V is shortened by 8 bases and J by 12 bases, with 14 bases in between. Including cysteine and phenylalanine, the CDR3 has 11 amino acids. Only CDR3 DNA is held: 33 bases, read in frame from base 1. The study at large found these results: VDJdb matching was skewed toward anti-spike CD8 responses and likely underestimated virus-specific expansions, missing private and CD4 specificities.

Libraries came from 5' RACE. Sequencing instrument: NextSeq 500. To correct for sequencing error and PCR bias, the TCR library protocol tagged individual cDNA molecules with unique molecular identifiers. TCR alpha and beta chains were both sequenced, and the abundances of alpha and beta sequences in each sample were closely correlated with each other. The original pipeline was this. V gene, J gene and CDR3 annotation of TCR sequences was performed with Decombinator V4. TCRs were defined as expanded if a significant change between any two time points was detected under a Poisson model with p below 0.0001. TCR abundances were normalised to the total number of TCRs sequenced in each sample and reported as counts per million. MAIT TCRs were defined by TRAV1-2 paired with TRAJ12, TRAJ20 or TRAJ33, and iNKT TCRs by TRAV10 paired with TRAJ18. VDJdb, accessed 1 November 2021, was searched for CMV, EBV and SARS-CoV-2 annotated TCRs, excluding TCRs annotated for multiple antigens. TCRdb's own reprocessing of the public reads used fastp at Q25 and MiXCR and kept productive beta chains. Rows with a matching CDR3 protein are joined into one entry that keeps the most common DNA and genes. The V and J calls here are based on TCRdb, not the publication. In all, the sample holds 70,000 to 90,000 distinct CDR3 sequences, and roughly a sixth of those were seen once. The ten most abundant clones make up around 12% of the sample.

This clonotype was counted a few times. Its recognized antigen is unknown. No much larger clone exists at a distance of one base, and base qualities are not known. This TCR was sampled from an adult who was a healthcare worker with PCR-confirmed SARS-CoV-2 infection or an uninfected control (not recorded which). Sequenced sample: whole blood. Recombination joined TRBV4-2 with TRBJ2-1, and possibly TRBD1, on 7 matching bases. The CDR3 amino acid sequence is: CASSQGGGQFF. The nucleotides read TGTGCCAGCTCTCAGGGGGGAGGGCAGTTCTTC.